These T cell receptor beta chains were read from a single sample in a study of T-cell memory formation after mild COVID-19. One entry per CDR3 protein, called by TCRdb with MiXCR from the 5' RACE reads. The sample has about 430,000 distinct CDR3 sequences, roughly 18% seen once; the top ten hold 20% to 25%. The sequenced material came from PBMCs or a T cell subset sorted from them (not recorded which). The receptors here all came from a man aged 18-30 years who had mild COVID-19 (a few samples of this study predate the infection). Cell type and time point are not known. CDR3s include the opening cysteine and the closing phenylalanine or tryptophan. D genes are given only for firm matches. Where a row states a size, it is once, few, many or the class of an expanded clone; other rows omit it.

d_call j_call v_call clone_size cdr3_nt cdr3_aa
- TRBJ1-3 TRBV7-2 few TGTGCCAGCAGCAGACTCCTGGGACGGATAAGCTCTGGAAACACCATATATTTT CASSRLLGRISSGNTIYF
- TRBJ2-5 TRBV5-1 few TGCGCCAGCAGCTCCGACATCCCGGAGACCCAGTACTTC CASSSDIPETQYF
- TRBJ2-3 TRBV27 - TGTGCCAGCAGTTTATTCGTTAGCTTCTCAGATACGCAGTATTTT CASSLFVSFSDTQYF
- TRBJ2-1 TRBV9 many TGTGCCAGCAGCGTAGGGTCAGGAGGTGAGCAGTTCTTC CASSVGSGGEQFF
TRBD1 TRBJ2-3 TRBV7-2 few TGTGCCAGCAGCACTGGGACAGGAGAAGATACGCAGTATTTT CASSTGTGEDTQYF
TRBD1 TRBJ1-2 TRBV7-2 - TGTGCCAGCAGCCTAGATGGACAGGGCTATGGCTACACCTTC CASSLDGQGYGYTF
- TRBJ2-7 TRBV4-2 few TGTGCCAGCAGCCCCGGACAGAGAGCCTACGAGCAGTACTTC CASSPGQRAYEQYF
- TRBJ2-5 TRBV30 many TGTGCCTGGAGTATCCAAGGGGTTGTGACCCAGTACTTC CAWSIQGVVTQYF
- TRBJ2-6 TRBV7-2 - TGTGCCAGCAGCTTAGTCTCGTCTTACTCTGGGGCCAACGTCCTGACTTTC CASSLVSSYSGANVLTF
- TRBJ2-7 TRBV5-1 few TGCGCCAGCAGCTCACAGGGATCTCAAGGCGAGCAGTACTTC CASSSQGSQGEQYF
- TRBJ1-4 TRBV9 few TGTGCCAGCAGCCCCCCGGGGGAGGGAGTTGAAAAACTGTTTTTT CASSPPGEGVEKLFF
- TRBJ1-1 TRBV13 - TGTGCCAGCAGCTTAATCGGGGGGCACACTGAAGCTTTCTTT CASSLIGGHTEAFF
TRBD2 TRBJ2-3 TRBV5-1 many TGCGCCAGCAGCCTGACTAGCCCGGATACGCAGTATTTT CASSLTSPDTQYF
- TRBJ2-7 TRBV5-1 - TGCGCCAGCAGCTGGACTTCGGACGAGCAGTACTTC CASSWTSDEQYF
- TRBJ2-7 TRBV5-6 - TGTGCCAGCAGCCGGGTAGCCTACGAGCAGTACTTC CASSRVAYEQYF
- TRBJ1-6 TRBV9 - TGTGCCAGCAGCAACCCGGACGGTGTTAGGTCACCCCTCCACTTT CASSNPDGVRSPLHF
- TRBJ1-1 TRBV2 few TGTGCCAGCAGTACCGTGTCTTCAGATACTGAAGCTTTCTTT CASSTVSSDTEAFF
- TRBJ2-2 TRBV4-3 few TGCGCCAGCAGTTGGGGGGGCGGGAGCGACACCGGGGAGCTGTTTTTT CASSWGGGSDTGELFF
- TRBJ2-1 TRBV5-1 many TGCGCCAGCAGCTTCGGAGGGGGGTCAACCTACAATGAGCAGTTCTTC CASSFGGGSTYNEQFF
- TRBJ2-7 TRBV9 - TGTGCCAGCAGCCCCCGCGGGGTATCGTACGAGCAGTACTTC CASSPRGVSYEQYF
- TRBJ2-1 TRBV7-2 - TGTGCCAGCAGCTCACTCCTCGAGCAGTTCTTC CASSSLLEQFF
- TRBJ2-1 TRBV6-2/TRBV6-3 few TGTGCCAGCAGCCGCAGGGGGGTGTCCTACAATGAGCAGTTCTTC CASSRRGVSYNEQFF
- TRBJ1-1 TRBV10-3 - TGTGCCATCAGTGAATCTTGGGGACAAGGATCGGGCACTGAAGCTTTCTTT CAISESWGQGSGTEAFF
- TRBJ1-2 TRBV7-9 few TGTGCCAGCAGGCAGTCCACAGGCTTCTATGGCTACACCTTC CASRQSTGFYGYTF
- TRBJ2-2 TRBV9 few TGTGCCAGCAGCTATGAGGGGGCCGGGGAGCTGTTTTTT CASSYEGAGELFF
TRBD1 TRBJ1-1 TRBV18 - TGTGCCAGCACCACTCAGGGGGCGAATACTGAAGCTTTCTTT CASTTQGANTEAFF
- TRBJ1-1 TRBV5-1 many TGCGCCAGCAGCTTGACCAGGAACACTGAAGCTTTCTTT CASSLTRNTEAFF
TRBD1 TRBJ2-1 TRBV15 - TGTGCCACCAGCAGAGCGCCAGGTACCGGGCAACAGGGGCTCTACAATGAGCAGTTCTTC CATSRAPGTGQQGLYNEQFF
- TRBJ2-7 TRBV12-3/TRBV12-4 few TGTGCCAGCAGTTTGGAAGCCCTACAGGGTAACTCCTACGAGCAGTACTTC CASSLEALQGNSYEQYF
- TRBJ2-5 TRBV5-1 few TGCGCCAGCAGCTCTGGTGTTGGTGCGGGGTATCAGGAGACCCAGTACTTC CASSSGVGAGYQETQYF
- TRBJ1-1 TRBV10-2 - TGCGCCAGCAGGGACACCATGAACACTGAAGCTTTCTTT CASRDTMNTEAFF
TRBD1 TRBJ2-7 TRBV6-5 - TGTGCCAGCAGTCGACCCGGGACAGTCTACGAGCAGTACTTC CASSRPGTVYEQYF
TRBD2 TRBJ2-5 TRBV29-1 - TGCAGCGTTGAAGATGGGACTAGCGGGGTGATGCCGAATACCCAGTACTTC CSVEDGTSGVMPNTQYF
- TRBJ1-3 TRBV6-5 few TGTGCCAGCAGTTACTCGGACCCCTGGACAGCTGGAAACACCATATATTTT CASSYSDPWTAGNTIYF
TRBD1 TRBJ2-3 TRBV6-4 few TGTGCCAGCAGTGACTCGACAGGGCCAGATACGCAGTATTTT CASSDSTGPDTQYF
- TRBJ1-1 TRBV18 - TGTGCCAGCTCACGTAGAGGGGAAAGGAACACTGAAGCTTTCTTT CASSRRGERNTEAFF
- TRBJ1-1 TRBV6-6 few TGTGCCAGCAGTGAACTCAGGGCTGGAGCTTTCTTT CASSELRAGAFF
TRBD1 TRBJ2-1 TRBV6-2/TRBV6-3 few TGTGCCAGCAGAGACCCGGACAGGGGGCTGTTGGGTGAGCAGTTCTTC CASRDPDRGLLGEQFF